The 13 T cell receptor beta chains given below trace back to one sample, sequenced in a study of shared clonotypes between healthy human individuals. Profiled with immunoSEQ multiplex PCR; TCRdb holds only in-frame clones, not every one. The sample yields 450,000 to 500,000 clones, approximately 82% seen once. The material sequenced was PBMCs. Every receptor here comes from a woman aged 40 to 55 in good health. Some clones in this sample may be carry-over from other donors' samples.

The chain couples TRBV5-1 to TRBJ2-7; maybe TRBD1 (6 bases). Trimming took 3 bases from V and 3 from J, leaving 10 bases between them. The germline V gene has CDR1 SGHRS and CDR2 YFSETQ. The CDR3 extends over 13 amino acids. DNA of the CDR3: TGCGCCAGCAGCTCCCGGGACAACTACGAGCAGTACTTC. It is translated as CASSSRDNYEQYF.

In the case of this clone: A far larger clone is off by one base, so a read error is likely. The sample holds other DNA sequences that translate to the same CDR3. The V gene is TRBV30, the J gene TRBJ2-7; D could derive from TRBD1 or TRBD2 (5 bases each). The germline CDR1 and CDR2 sequences are GTSNPN and SVGIG (reference sequence). The CDR3 consists of 13 residues. CDR3 in DNA: TGTGCCTCGCCGGGACCGTCCATCTACGAGCAGTACTTT. This codes for CASPGPSIYEQYF.

The chain links TRBV5-1 to TRBJ1-2; no definite D call. Trimming took off 0 bases at V and 5 bases at J, with 20 bases between the two ends. Germline CDR1 SGHRS, CDR2 YFSETQ. CDR3 length: 17 amino acids. In DNA form, the CDR3 reads TGCGCCAGCAGCTTGGACCCAACGACCGCGAACTTTTATGGCTACACCTTC. Translated: CASSLDPTTANFYGYTF. Variable domain in full (rest from reference TRBV5-1 and TRBJ1-2): KAGVTQTPRYLIKTRGQQVTLSCSPISGHRSVSWYQQTPGQGLQFLFEYFSETQRNKGNFPGRFSGRQFSNSRSEMNVSTLELGDSALYLCASSLDPTTANFYGYTFGSGTRLTVV.

The chain recombines TRBV7-9 with TRBJ1-1, with 8 bases identical to TRBD1. The CDR3 contains 13 residues. Per germline, CDR1 SEHNR and CDR2 FQNEAQ (reference sequence). J gave up 6 bases and V 4 bases, and 4 bases lay outside the gene matches. CDR3 sequence (DNA): TGTGCCAGCAGCTCAACAGGGGGGGCTGAAGCTTTCTTT. As protein: CASSSTGGAEAFF.

Remarks on this clone: A much larger clonotype is one base distant, so this may be a read error. The chain recombines TRBV10-3 with TRBJ2-2; D gene ambiguous. V lost 5 bases and J lost 5, with 3 bases in between. Germline lookup yields CDR1 ENHRY and CDR2 SYGVKD. CDR3 length: 11 residues. CDR3 region: CAISQTGELFF. Written as DNA, the CDR3 is TGTGCCATCAGTCAAACCGGGGAGCTGTTTTTT.

This clone was seen only once. The chain couples TRBV5-5 to TRBJ1-2, with 12 bases matching TRBD1. V was clipped by 4 bases and J by 8 bases; unmatched bases: 6. There are 14 residues in the CDR3. Germline lookup yields CDR1 SGHKS and CDR2 YYEKEE (reference sequence). The CDR3 reads CASSMGQGAGGYTF. CDR3 DNA sequence: TGTGCCAGCAGCATGGGACAGGGGGCTGGAGGCTACACCTTC.

The table lists this clone with a count of one. A read error may produce the germline difference seen at one junction end. The genes are TRBV2 and TRBJ2-7, with D possibly TRBD1 on 5 matching bases. The CDR3 has 12 residues. The germline CDR1 and CDR2 sequences are SNHLY and FYNNEI. Here the CDR3 DNA reads TGTGACAGCAGGGCCCGACTTTACGAGCAGTACTTC. This codes for CDSRARLYEQYF.

V and J are TRBV5-1 and TRBJ2-7; D call uncertain. This CDR3 contains 15 residues. From germline, CDR1 is SGHRS and CDR2 YFSETQ. The V and J ends lost 7 bases and 4 bases respectively, with 21 bases between them. The CDR3 reads CASCPTMDFTYEQYF. CDR3 nucleotide sequence: TGCGCCAGCTGCCCCACCATGGATTTCACGTACGAGCAGTACTTC.

The chain couples TRBV27 to TRBJ2-1, with 8 bases fitting TRBD2. CDR1 is MNHEY, CDR2 SMNVEV, per germline (reference sequence). The J segment lost 6 bases and the V segment lost 10 bases, leaving 23 bases of the junction unmatched. The CDR3 covers 18 residues. The CDR3, as DNA: TGTGCCATCTCGGGCGCCGCACCGGCTAGCGGGCATTGCAATGAGCAGTTCTTC. Translated, it gives CAISGAAPASGHCNEQFF.

The sample holds many counts of this clone. The chain carries TRBV27 and TRBJ1-5, with 10 bases matching TRBD1. This CDR3 spans 18 amino acids. V lost 1 base and J lost 5; bases outside the gene matches: 11. CDR1 and CDR2 from the germline V gene are MNHEY and SMNVEV (reference sequence). The CDR3 loop reads CASSLLAPGQGRDQPQHF. CDR3 coding DNA: TGTGCCAGCAGTTTATTGGCACCGGGACAGGGGAGGGATCAGCCCCAGCATTTT.

The genes are TRBV11-2 and TRBJ2-3; 7 positions agree with TRBD2. The CDR3 covers 15 residues. J lost 2 bases, V lost 2 bases, and 4 bases had no gene match. The germline CDR1 and CDR2 sequences are SGHAT and FQNNGV. DNA for the CDR3: TGTGCCAGCAGCTTATTGCGGGGGACCACAGATACGCAGTATTTT. Protein product: CASSLLRGTTDTQYF.

This chain connects TRBV6-5 to TRBJ1-4; a possible D gene is TRBD1 (5 bases). Trimming stripped 4 bases from V and 3 bases from J, with 9 bases between. CDR1 and CDR2 (germline): MNHEY, SVGAGI. The CDR3 extends over 14 amino acids. For the CDR3, the DNA is TGTGCCAGCAGTTCGGGACTTCCTAATGAAAAACTGTTTTTT. As protein: CASSSGLPNEKLFF.

Concerning this clone itself: Since a much larger clone is just one base distant, this may be a read error. The sample has other DNA sequences that encode this CDR3 too. This chain joins TRBV11-2 and TRBJ2-5, with 11 bases fitting TRBD2. V was clipped by 5 bases and J by 4 bases; unmatched bases: 3. There are 14 residues in the CDR3. Germline values: CDR1 SGHAT, CDR2 FQNNGV. The CDR3 loop reads CASSPGLAGETQYF. The CDR3 coding sequence is TGTGCCAGCAGCCCCGGACTAGCGGGAGAGACCCAGTACTTC.